These T cell receptor beta chains were read from a single sample in a study of siplizumab effects on memory and regulatory T cells. Using immunoSEQ multiplex PCR, the repertoire was profiled, and TCRdb retains in-frame clones only, with some absent. The sample holds 94,000 or so clones, 96% seen once. Sequencing was done on a sample of naive CD4+ T cells sorted from blood. The receptors come from a human donor in good health. Both conserved end residues are part of each CDR3. The D gene is left open where the match is weak. The size field is filled for only some rows; it gives once, few, many or a size class.

d_call: .
v_call: TRBV20-1
j_call: TRBJ2-5
clone_size: .
cdr3_aa: CSASGLETQYF
cdr3_nt: TGCAGTGCTAGTGGTTTGGAGACCCAGTACTTC

d_call: .
v_call: TRBV2
j_call: TRBJ1-2
clone_size: .
cdr3_aa: CAPVGYGYTF
cdr3_nt: TGTGCCCCTGTTGGATATGGCTACACCTTC

d_call: TRBD1
v_call: TRBV29-1
j_call: TRBJ1-2
clone_size: once
cdr3_aa: CSVNKQGTNNYGYTF
cdr3_nt: TGCAGCGTAAACAAACAGGGGACGAATAACTATGGCTACACCTTC

d_call: .
v_call: TRBV7-9
j_call: TRBJ2-7
clone_size: few
cdr3_aa: CASSLGRQGITYEQYF
cdr3_nt: TGTGCCAGCAGCTTAGGTCGGCAGGGCATCACCTACGAGCAGTACTTC

d_call: .
v_call: TRBV19
j_call: TRBJ2-2
clone_size: .
cdr3_aa: CASRTTSSNTGELFF
cdr3_nt: TGTGCCAGTAGAACGACTAGTTCGAACACCGGGGAGCTGTTTTTT

d_call: TRBD1
v_call: TRBV6-6
j_call: TRBJ1-1
clone_size: once
cdr3_aa: CASSPNTGVNTEAFF
cdr3_nt: TGTGCCAGCAGCCCCAACACAGGGGTGAACACTGAAGCTTTCTTT

d_call: TRBD1
v_call: TRBV18
j_call: TRBJ1-1
clone_size: .
cdr3_aa: CASSPWEGGQGGPEAFF
cdr3_nt: TGTGCCAGCTCACCATGGGAGGGGGGACAGGGTGGACCTGAAGCTTTCTTT

d_call: TRBD1
v_call: TRBV18
j_call: TRBJ2-4
clone_size: .
cdr3_aa: CASSPGQEKNIQYF
cdr3_nt: TGTGCCAGCTCCCCGGGACAGGAGAAAAACATTCAGTACTTC

d_call: TRBD1
v_call: TRBV4-2
j_call: TRBJ1-3
clone_size: once
cdr3_aa: CASSQGQGDGNTIYF
cdr3_nt: TGTGCCAGCAGCCAAGGACAGGGTGACGGAAACACCATATATTTT

d_call: .
v_call: TRBV7-7
j_call: TRBJ2-3
clone_size: .
cdr3_aa: CASSFGRTDTQYF
cdr3_nt: TGTGCCAGCAGCTTTGGACGGACAGATACGCAGTATTTT

d_call: .
v_call: TRBV6-1
j_call: TRBJ2-7
clone_size: .
cdr3_aa: CASSSPFGDSYEQYF
cdr3_nt: TGTGCCAGCTCATCCCCTTTTGGGGACTCCTACGAGCAGTACTTC

d_call: .
v_call: TRBV6-5
j_call: TRBJ2-7
clone_size: .
cdr3_aa: CASSYSQGITYEQYF
cdr3_nt: TGTGCCAGCAGTTACTCCCAGGGGATAACCTACGAGCAGTACTTC

d_call: .
v_call: TRBV5-1
j_call: TRBJ2-5
clone_size: .
cdr3_aa: CASSPRAGQETQYF
cdr3_nt: TGCGCCAGCAGCCCCCGGGCGGGACAAGAGACCCAGTACTTC

d_call: .
v_call: TRBV7-2
j_call: TRBJ1-6
clone_size: .
cdr3_aa: CASSLQRNSPLHF
cdr3_nt: TGTGCCAGCAGCTTGCAAAGGAATTCACCCCTCCACTTT

d_call: .
v_call: TRBV6-5
j_call: TRBJ2-5
clone_size: .
cdr3_aa: CASSYTGKETQYF
cdr3_nt: TGTGCCAGCAGTTACACAGGGAAAGAGACCCAGTACTTC

d_call: .
v_call: TRBV6-5
j_call: TRBJ1-2
clone_size: .
cdr3_aa: CASWGGPSTIWTF
cdr3_nt: TGTGCCAGCTGGGGCGGGCCCAGCACTATTTGGACCTTC

d_call: .
v_call: TRBV18
j_call: TRBJ2-2
clone_size: .
cdr3_aa: CASSPLGQAQTGELFF
cdr3_nt: TGTGCCAGCTCACCATTGGGTCAGGCCCAGACCGGGGAGCTGTTTTTT

d_call: TRBD2
v_call: TRBV7-2
j_call: TRBJ2-7
clone_size: .
cdr3_aa: CASSRRTSGAGGSEQYF
cdr3_nt: TGTGCCAGCAGCCGTCGGACTAGCGGGGCAGGGGGTTCCGAGCAGTACTTC

d_call: .
v_call: TRBV30
j_call: TRBJ1-3
clone_size: .
cdr3_aa: CAWSPPGGTIYF
cdr3_nt: TGTGCCTGGAGTCCCCCAGGTGGCACCATATATTTT

d_call: .
v_call: TRBV7-9
j_call: TRBJ2-3
clone_size: .
cdr3_aa: CASSLMSLGVTDTQYF
cdr3_nt: TGTGCCAGCAGCCTGATGTCACTTGGGGTGACAGATACGCAGTATTTT

d_call: .
v_call: TRBV2
j_call: TRBJ2-7
clone_size: .
cdr3_aa: CASRRGVSYEQYF
cdr3_nt: TGTGCCAGCAGGCGGGGCGTCTCCTACGAGCAGTACTTC

d_call: .
v_call: TRBV6-5
j_call: TRBJ2-5
clone_size: .
cdr3_aa: CASSYSRGGAQETQYF
cdr3_nt: TGTGCCAGCAGTTACTCGAGGGGGGGGGCCCAAGAGACCCAGTACTTC

d_call: .
v_call: TRBV7-3
j_call: TRBJ2-3
clone_size: .
cdr3_aa: CASSLLADTQYF
cdr3_nt: TGTGCCAGCAGCTTACTAGCGGATACGCAGTATTTT

d_call: TRBD2
v_call: TRBV11-2
j_call: TRBJ2-2
clone_size: .
cdr3_aa: CASSLLGLAPPAGELFF
cdr3_nt: TGTGCCAGCAGCTTACTAGGACTAGCCCCCCCGGCTGGGGAGCTGTTTTTT

d_call: .
v_call: TRBV18
j_call: TRBJ1-2
clone_size: .
cdr3_aa: CASSPPSRQGYGYTF
cdr3_nt: TGTGCCAGCTCACCCCCGAGTAGGCAAGGCTATGGCTACACCTTC

d_call: .
v_call: TRBV10-3
j_call: TRBJ1-4
clone_size: once
cdr3_aa: CAISESGATNEKLFF
cdr3_nt: TGTGCCATCAGTGAGTCGGGTGCTACTAATGAAAAACTGTTTTTT

d_call: .
v_call: TRBV2
j_call: TRBJ1-4
clone_size: .
cdr3_aa: CASSVAGATNEKLFF
cdr3_nt: TGTGCCAGCAGTGTTGCGGGGGCGACTAATGAAAAACTGTTTTTT

d_call: .
v_call: TRBV10-1
j_call: TRBJ2-2
clone_size: .
cdr3_aa: CASSDKGENTGELFF
cdr3_nt: TGCGCCAGCAGTGATAAGGGGGAGAACACCGGGGAGCTGTTTTTT

d_call: .
v_call: TRBV10-3
j_call: TRBJ2-7
clone_size: .
cdr3_aa: CAIKRSIGRDRGDEQYF
cdr3_nt: TGTGCCATCAAACGGTCTATAGGCAGGGATAGGGGCGACGAGCAGTACTTC

d_call: TRBD1
v_call: TRBV5-1
j_call: TRBJ1-1
clone_size: .
cdr3_aa: CASSWGRGAVNTEAFF
cdr3_nt: TGCGCCAGCAGCTGGGGCAGGGGGGCGGTGAACACTGAAGCTTTCTTT

d_call: .
v_call: TRBV5-6
j_call: TRBJ2-7
clone_size: .
cdr3_aa: CASSLEGGGEQYF
cdr3_nt: TGTGCCAGCAGCTTGGAGGGGGGAGGCGAGCAGTACTTC

d_call: .
v_call: TRBV5-8
j_call: TRBJ1-2
clone_size: .
cdr3_aa: CASGGGPNYGYTF
cdr3_nt: TGTGCCAGCGGCGGGGGGCCTAACTATGGCTACACCTTC

d_call: .
v_call: TRBV4-1
j_call: TRBJ1-5
clone_size: .
cdr3_aa: CASSQWGGTQPQHF
cdr3_nt: TGCGCCAGCAGCCAATGGGGGGGCACTCAGCCCCAGCATTTT

d_call: TRBD1
v_call: TRBV4-3
j_call: TRBJ1-1
clone_size: .
cdr3_aa: CASSQQTGEAFF
cdr3_nt: TGCGCCAGCAGCCAGCAGACAGGGGAGGCTTTCTTT

d_call: TRBD1
v_call: TRBV28
j_call: TRBJ1-1
clone_size: .
cdr3_aa: CASSIRQGAGETEAFF
cdr3_nt: TGTGCCAGCAGTATACGACAGGGGGCAGGGGAGACTGAAGCTTTCTTT

d_call: .
v_call: TRBV6-1
j_call: TRBJ2-7
clone_size: .
cdr3_aa: CASSYQEAQYF
cdr3_nt: TGTGCCAGCAGTTACCAAGAAGCCCAGTACTTC

d_call: .
v_call: TRBV7-2
j_call: TRBJ1-4
clone_size: .
cdr3_aa: CASSLGRGNEKLFF
cdr3_nt: TGTGCCAGCAGCTTAGGCAGGGGAAATGAAAAACTGTTTTTT

d_call: TRBD2
v_call: TRBV27
j_call: TRBJ2-5
clone_size: once
cdr3_aa: CASSLLGLAGEETQYF
cdr3_nt: TGTGCCAGCAGTTTATTGGGACTAGCGGGGGAAGAGACCCAGTACTTC

d_call: TRBD2
v_call: TRBV4-1
j_call: TRBJ2-3
clone_size: .
cdr3_aa: CASSQIAGPTDTQYF
cdr3_nt: TGCGCCAGCAGCCAAATAGCGGGGCCCACAGATACGCAGTATTTT

d_call: TRBD1
v_call: TRBV6-4
j_call: TRBJ2-1
clone_size: .
cdr3_aa: CASSIRDRGYNEQFF
cdr3_nt: TGTGCCAGCAGCATCCGGGACAGGGGTTACAATGAGCAGTTCTTC

d_call: .
v_call: TRBV13
j_call: TRBJ2-2
clone_size: .
cdr3_aa: CASSLVRTTNTGELFF
cdr3_nt: TGTGCCAGCAGCTTGGTCCGGACCACGAACACCGGGGAGCTGTTTTTT

d_call: .
v_call: TRBV5-1
j_call: TRBJ2-7
clone_size: .
cdr3_aa: CASSPGDRNSYEQYF
cdr3_nt: TGCGCCAGCAGCCCCGGGGACCGGAACTCCTACGAGCAGTACTTC

d_call: TRBD2
v_call: TRBV10-3
j_call: TRBJ2-3
clone_size: .
cdr3_aa: CAIKPGLATDTQYF
cdr3_nt: TGTGCCATCAAGCCGGGACTAGCGACAGATACGCAGTATTTT

d_call: .
v_call: TRBV5-5
j_call: TRBJ1-1
clone_size: .
cdr3_aa: CASSLMRSPNTEAFF
cdr3_nt: TGTGCCAGCAGCTTGATGCGTAGTCCGAACACTGAAGCTTTCTTT

d_call: .
v_call: TRBV6-1
j_call: TRBJ1-1
clone_size: .
cdr3_aa: CASSETVGGTEAFF
cdr3_nt: TGTGCCAGCAGTGAAACCGTGGGAGGGACTGAAGCTTTCTTT

d_call: TRBD1
v_call: TRBV20-1
j_call: TRBJ2-7
clone_size: .
cdr3_aa: CSVEGAYEQYF
cdr3_nt: TGCAGTGTTGAGGGGGCTTACGAGCAGTACTTC

d_call: .
v_call: TRBV29-1
j_call: TRBJ2-1
clone_size: .
cdr3_aa: CSVPAAYYNEQFF
cdr3_nt: TGCAGCGTCCCGGCTGCTTACTACAATGAGCAGTTCTTC

d_call: .
v_call: TRBV23-1
j_call: TRBJ1-2
clone_size: .
cdr3_aa: CASSQHGPSHYGYTF
cdr3_nt: TGCGCCAGCAGTCAACACGGTCCCTCCCACTATGGCTACACCTTC

d_call: .
v_call: TRBV4-3
j_call: TRBJ1-5
clone_size: once
cdr3_aa: CASSQGLTREDQPQHF
cdr3_nt: TGCGCCAGCAGCCAAGGCCTGACAAGGGAGGATCAGCCCCAGCATTTT